The clone carrying this T cell receptor (beta chain) was observed many times. CDR3 length: 14 residues. Germline loops: CDR1 SGHVS, CDR2 FQNEAQ. Trimming removed 7 bases at V and 3 bases at J, with 15 bases between. The record originates from a study of T-cell reconstitution after alpha-beta-depleted transplantation in children. Unique molecular identifiers were incorporated into the prepared TCRbeta library. Each CDR3 protein gets one entry after TCRdb re-called the PCR reads with MiXCR. The top ten clones hold around 8.5% of a sample with 100,000 to 120,000 distinct CDR3 sequences, around 10% of them seen once.

This TCR was recovered from a human donor who donated a stem cell graft to a child with acute lymphoblastic leukemia. V is TRBV7-8 and J is TRBJ1-1; the D gene is possibly TRBD1 (5 bases). Source: PBMCs from the stem cell graft donor, taken from the stem cell graft. CDR3 sequence: CASKLGGFDTEAFF. The DNA of the CDR3 is TGTGCCAGCAAGCTTGGGGGGTTTGACACTGAAGCTTTCTTT. Together with reference TRBV7-8 and TRBJ1-1, the CDR3 gives the full variable domain: GAGVSQSPRYKVAKRGQDVALRCDPISGHVSLFWYQQALGQGPEFLTYFQNEAQLDKSGLPSDRFFAERPEGSVSTLKIQRTQQEDSAVYLCASKLGGFDTEAFFGQGTRLTVV.